The rows below give T cell receptor beta chains drawn from one sample of a study of identical twins. Each CDR3 protein is one row after TCRdb ran MiXCR on the 5' RACE reads. Of under 900,000 distinct CDR3 sequences listed, about 20% are singletons. The same data also contributed to another study, on T cells expressing NK-cell markers.

The specimen was PBMCs. These receptors all come from a woman aged 18-35 years in good health. CDR3s include the opening cysteine and the closing phenylalanine or tryptophan. Each record gives: D gene, clone size, V gene, CDR3 length, J gene, CDR3 protein, CDR3 DNA. A D gene is named only where the DNA matches it firmly. Clone sizes are given selectively: once, few, many, or a class where the clone is expanded.

>.|.|TRBV12-3/TRBV12-4|14|TRBJ2-7
CASSYRTPLGEQYF
TGTGCCAGCAGCTACCGGACACCCCTAGGAGAGCAGTACTTC
>.|.|TRBV12-5|14|TRBJ2-3
CASGFGAVTDTQYF
TGTGCTAGTGGTTTCGGGGCAGTCACAGATACGCAGTATTTT
>.|few|TRBV20-1|13|TRBJ1-6
CSARSPNNSPLHF
TGCAGTGCTCGTTCGCCGAATAATTCACCCCTCCACTTT
>.|few|TRBV6-1|15|TRBJ2-1
CASSRGEPPYNEQFF
TGTGCCAGCAGTCGCGGAGAGCCTCCCTACAATGAGCAGTTCTTC
>.|.|TRBV12-5|12|TRBJ2-1
CASGLRGNEQFF
TGTGCTAGTGGTTTGCGGGGGAATGAGCAGTTCTTC
>TRBD2|few|TRBV9|17|TRBJ2-1
CASSVEATSGGRNEQFF
TGTGCCAGCAGCGTAGAGGCGACTAGCGGGGGGCGGAATGAGCAGTTCTTC
>.|few|TRBV18|15|TRBJ1-5
CASSLVYANEQPQHF
TGTGCCAGCTCACTCGTATATGCTAACGAACAGCCCCAGCATTTT
>TRBD2|few|TRBV9|15|TRBJ2-3
CASSVVSGGVDTQYF
TGTGCCAGCAGCGTAGTTAGCGGGGGGGTGGATACGCAGTATTTT
>.|.|TRBV19|13|TRBJ1-2
CASSSGTISGYTF
TGTGCCAGTAGTTCCGGGACAATCTCCGGCTACACCTTC
>.|few|TRBV7-9|12|TRBJ2-7
CASSYRVGDLYF
TGTGCCAGCAGCTACAGGGTCGGAGACCTGTACTTC
>.|.|TRBV2|13|TRBJ2-6
CASKPSGANVLTF
TGTGCCAGCAAACCTTCCGGGGCCAACGTCCTGACTTTC
>.|.|TRBV12-3/TRBV12-4|15|TRBJ1-1
CASSPLAAMNTEAFF
TGTGCCAGCAGTCCGTTGGCGGCGATGAACACTGAAGCTTTCTTT
>TRBD2|.|TRBV6-6|17|TRBJ2-2
CASRTIPGIAGAGELFF
TGTGCCAGCAGGACCATCCCTGGGATAGCGGGCGCCGGGGAGCTGTTTTTT
>.|few|TRBV7-2|15|TRBJ1-5
CASSLEQGSNQPQHF
TGTGCCAGCAGCTTAGAGCAGGGAAGCAATCAGCCCCAGCATTTT
>TRBD1|.|TRBV7-8|15|TRBJ2-2
CASSPGGWNTGELFF
TGTGCCAGCAGCCCAGGGGGTTGGAACACCGGGGAGCTGTTTTTT
>.|.|TRBV19|19|TRBJ2-7
CASSIGRGAGALLSYEQYF
TGTGCCAGTAGTATCGGGAGAGGGGCAGGGGCCCTTCTCTCCTACGAGCAGTACTTC
>TRBD2|.|TRBV9|14|TRBJ2-7
CASSVEREGSEQYF
TGTGCCAGCAGCGTAGAACGGGAGGGCAGCGAGCAGTACTTC
>TRBD2|.|TRBV20-1|13|TRBJ2-1
CSASSGGAGEQFF
TGCAGTGCCAGTAGCGGGGGGGCGGGAGAGCAGTTCTTC
>TRBD2|.|TRBV7-8|17|TRBJ2-3
CASSLAPLAGDYNTQYF
TGTGCCAGCAGCTTAGCCCCACTAGCGGGGGATTATAATACGCAGTATTTT
>.|once|TRBV12-3/TRBV12-4|18|TRBJ2-2
CASSLAPALVKGPGELFF
TGTGCCAGCAGTTTAGCGCCAGCGCTAGTAAAAGGTCCCGGGGAGCTGTTTTTT
>TRBD1|.|TRBV5-1|14|TRBJ1-2
CASSPDRVFGSYTF
TGCGCCAGCAGCCCGGACAGGGTTTTTGGAAGCTACACCTTC
>.|.|TRBV10-3|12|TRBJ1-2
CAISDGAAGHTF
TGTGCCATCAGTGACGGGGCGGCGGGGCACACCTTC
>.|few|TRBV7-3|13|TRBJ1-2
CASSLLGKGGYTF
TGTGCCAGCAGCTTACTAGGGAAGGGGGGCTACACCTTC
>.|.|TRBV15|16|TRBJ2-7
CATSRGGTVSFYEQYF
TGTGCCACCAGCAGAGGGGGGACGGTATCTTTCTACGAGCAGTACTTC
>TRBD1|.|TRBV9|15|TRBJ2-7
CASSVAGDRDYEQYF
TGTGCCAGCAGCGTAGCGGGGGACAGGGACTACGAGCAGTACTTC
>.|.|TRBV7-8|13|TRBJ2-1
CASSLLFKREQFF
TGTGCCAGCAGCTTACTATTTAAGCGGGAGCAGTTCTTC
>.|.|TRBV12-3/TRBV12-4|15|TRBJ1-2
CASSLGGLANYGYTF
TGTGCCAGCAGTTTGGGCGGTCTAGCTAACTATGGCTACACCTTC